What follows are 9 T cell receptor beta chains derived from one specimen sequenced in a study of chemoradiotherapy in HPV16-positive cancers. Repertoires were generated with immunoSEQ multiplex PCR, while TCRdb's copy carries only in-frame clones and drops some. This sample yields under 6,000 clones, of which approximately 80% are seen a single time; 18% belongs to the top ten. The sequencing here drew on tumor tissue, taken from a patient who underwent chemoradiotherapy. These receptors originate from a human donor with HPV-associated anogenital cancer.

The chain recombines TRBV18 with TRBJ2-2; 8 nucleotides align to TRBD1. The CDR3 spans 15 residues. The junction had 6 bases not matched to a gene; V was cut back by 3 bases and J by 6 bases. The germline gives CDR1 KGHSH, CDR2 LQKENI. CDR3 sequence: CASSPRTGIPGELFF. CDR3 nucleotide sequence: TGTGCCAGCTCACCGCGGACAGGGATACCCGGGGAGCTGTTTTTT. The variable domain in full, completed from reference TRBV18 and TRBJ2-2, reads NAGVMQNPRHLVRRRGQEARLRCSPMKGHSHVYWYRQLPEEGLKFMVYLQKENIIDESGMPKERFSAEFPKEGPSILRIQQVVRGDSAAYFCASSPRTGIPGELFFGEGSRLTVL.

The chain employs TRBV11-2 and TRBJ2-3, with D unresolved. This CDR3 contains 14 residues. Germline lookup yields CDR1 SGHAT and CDR2 FQNNGV. Trimming took 0 bases from V and 5 from J, leaving 9 bases between them. CDR3 protein: CASSLDGPLDTQYF. The DNA of the CDR3 is TGTGCCAGCAGCTTAGATGGCCCACTAGATACGCAGTATTTT.

The chain combines TRBV9 with TRBJ1-2, with TRBD1 identical over 7 bases. CDR3 length equals 15 residues. The germline V gene has CDR1 SGDLS and CDR2 YYNGEE. V shed 0 bases and J 2 bases; nucleotides not matched to a gene: 4. The CDR3 region is CASSVGQGGNYGYTF. CDR3 nucleotide sequence: TGTGCCAGCAGCGTAGGACAGGGTGGAAACTATGGCTACACCTTC.

The V and J genes are TRBV11-1 and TRBJ2-5; D remains ambiguous. Deletions cut 4 bases from V and 5 bases from J, with 8 bases between. Looked up from germline, CDR1 is SGHAT and CDR2 is FQDESV (reference sequence). The CDR3 totals 12 residues. The DNA of the CDR3 is TGTGCCAGCAGCTCGGAGTGGGAGACCCAGTACTTC. Translating it yields CASSSEWETQYF.

The chain combines TRBV28 with TRBJ2-7; 9 positions match TRBD1. In germline, CDR1 is MDHEN, CDR2 SYDVKM. The junction had 9 bases not matched to a gene; V was cut back by 4 bases and J by 5 bases. The CDR3 has 15 residues. The chain's CDR3 is CASSSPGTGSHEQYF. The CDR3 DNA sequence: TGTGCCAGCAGTTCTCCCGGGACAGGGTCCCACGAGCAGTACTTC.

The gene calls are TRBV7-9 and TRBJ2-7; D is undetermined. Trimming pared 4 bases from V and 6 bases from J, leaving 13 bases between. This CDR3 contains 13 residues. The germline CDR1 and CDR2 sequences are SEHNR and FQNEAQ (reference sequence). The CDR3 DNA reads TGTGCCAGCAGCTACAAGGACCTACTCGAGCAGTACTTC. This gives the protein CASSYKDLLEQYF.

In DNA form, the CDR3 reads TGTGCCAGCAGCCGGCTAGCGGGAGGCCCCTACGAGCAGTACTTC. This codes for CASSRLAGGPYEQYF. The rearrangement uses TRBV7-2 and TRBJ2-7; TRBD2 aligns across 11 bases. Germline assignment: CDR1 SGHTA and CDR2 FQGNSA. V lost 5 bases and J lost 2; bases outside the gene matches: 5. The CDR3 contains 15 residues.

The chain has TRBV9 and TRBJ2-2, with a tentative D call TRBD2 (6 bases). Germline-derived CDR1 and CDR2 are SGDLS and YYNGEE. The CDR3 sequence is 15 residues long. V lost 2 bases to trimming and J lost 1 base, with 9 bases between them. CDR3 coding DNA: TGTGCCAGCAGCGTGGGGCGGGGGAACACCGGGGAGCTGTTTTTT. This codes for CASSVGRGNTGELFF.

This chain links TRBV11-3 with TRBJ2-7; either TRBD1 or TRBD2 may fit D (5 bases each). This CDR3 region has 15 residues. Germline CDR1 SGHNT, CDR2 YENEEA. V was pared by 1 base and J by 3 bases, with 13 bases between. The CDR3 DNA follows: TGTGCCAGCAGCTTAGCACCGGGACCCAGCTACGAGCAGTACTTC. Amino acids: CASSLAPGPSYEQYF.